The clone carrying this TCR beta chain was recorded many times. CDR3 length: 13 amino acids. Germline V lookup: CDR1 SQVTM, CDR2 ANQGSEA. Trimming took 4 bases from V and 6 from J, leaving 13 bases between them. The record originates from a study of T-cell memory formation after mild COVID-19. TCRdb used MiXCR to reprocess the 5' RACE reads, holding one entry per CDR3 protein. The data show under 35,000 distinct CDR3 sequences, with 7.4% seen just once and about 14% held by the top ten. The chain recombines TRBV29-1 with TRBJ2-1; D unclear. The specimen sequenced was PBMCs or a T cell subset sorted from them (not recorded which). The TCR sequence derives from an adult woman who had mild COVID-19 (a few samples of this study predate the infection). Cell type and time point are not known. The CDR3 reads CSVGRDKANEQFF. The CDR3 DNA reads as TGCAGCGTTGGTAGGGATAAGGCCAATGAGCAGTTCTTC.